The rows below give T cell receptor beta chains drawn from one sample of a study of T-cell memory formation after mild COVID-19. One entry per CDR3 protein results from TCRdb running MiXCR on the 5' RACE reads. The sample contains approximately 150,000 distinct CDR3 sequences, about 14% of which appear only once. Sequenced material: PBMCs or a T cell subset sorted from them (not recorded which). These receptors came from an adult woman who had mild COVID-19 (a few samples of this study predate the infection). Cell type and time point are not known. CDR3s include the opening cysteine and the closing phenylalanine or tryptophan. D genes are given only for firm matches. Not all rows give a size; the values are once, few, many and, for expanded clones, a class.

clone_size d_call j_call v_call cdr3_aa cdr3_nt
. . TRBJ1-1 TRBV4-1 CASSQVPLPIGAFF TGCGCCAGCAGCCAAGTTCCCTTGCCCATCGGAGCTTTCTTT
. . TRBJ1-5 TRBV19 CASSIAGFASNQPQHF TGTGCCAGTAGTATAGCGGGGTTTGCGAGCAATCAGCCCCAGCATTTT
. . TRBJ2-1 TRBV3-1 CASSQETRQAQFF TGTGCCAGCAGCCAAGAAACGAGGCAGGCCCAGTTCTTC
. . TRBJ2-7 TRBV4-1 CASSQEVGTRWRQYF TGCGCCAGCAGCCAAGAAGTAGGGACCAGATGGAGGCAGTACTTC
few . TRBJ1-2 TRBV9 CASSPEVGRVGYTF TGTGCCAGCAGCCCCGAGGTAGGGAGGGTCGGCTACACCTTC
few . TRBJ1-1 TRBV18 CASSPIRDMNTEAFF TGTGCCAGCTCACCTATAAGGGATATGAACACTGAAGCTTTCTTT
. . TRBJ2-3 TRBV25-1 CASSDRLGGVVDTQYF TGTGCCAGCAGTGACCGACTTGGCGGGGTGGTGGATACGCAGTATTTT
many . TRBJ2-7 TRBV10-3 CAISDTSYEQYF TGTGCCATCAGTGATACGAGCTACGAGCAGTACTTC
few . TRBJ1-1 TRBV6-5 CASSSATAGVEAFF TGTGCCAGCAGCTCGGCCACGGCGGGAGTTGAAGCTTTCTTT
. . TRBJ2-2 TRBV6-4 CASSDRPGNTGELFF TGTGCCAGCAGTGACCGGCCCGGGAACACCGGGGAGCTGTTTTTT
few . TRBJ2-1 TRBV19 CASSTGTGRLTGNEQFF TGTGCCAGTAGTACGGGCACGGGACGTCTAACCGGGAATGAGCAGTTCTTC
. . TRBJ2-7 TRBV5-8 CASSVYEQYF TGTGCCAGCAGCGTGTACGAGCAGTACTTC
. TRBD1 TRBJ2-1 TRBV30 CAWRRPGTGSNEQFF TGTGCCTGGAGACGACCCGGGACAGGGTCTAATGAGCAGTTCTTC
many . TRBJ2-5 TRBV20-1 CSARTSQETQYF TGCAGTGCTAGGACTAGCCAAGAGACCCAGTACTTC
. . TRBJ2-6 TRBV6-5 CASSYYGTQRSGANVLTF TGTGCCAGCAGTTACTATGGGACTCAACGATCTGGGGCCAACGTCCTGACTTTC
. . TRBJ2-5 TRBV5-1 CASTPMGGETQYF TGCGCCAGCACCCCGATGGGGGGAGAGACCCAGTACTTC